This is a list of T cell receptor beta chains from one sample in a study of blood T cell repertoires in COVID-19. The protocol was immunoSEQ multiplex PCR, while the TCRdb copy is restricted to in-frame clones and leaves out a portion. The sample lists about 70,000 clones, approximately 80% occurring once. Material for sequencing was peripheral blood. All receptors come from an elderly woman with active or convalescent COVID-19. Both conserved end residues are part of each CDR3. Each record gives: D gene, J gene, V gene, clone size, CDR3 protein, CDR3 DNA. A D gene is named only where the DNA matches it firmly. Not every row has a clone size; where given, it reads once, few, many or a size class.

.,TRBJ2-4,TRBV6-5,.,CASSPRDGNTNIQYF,TGTGCCAGCAGTCCCAGGGATGGGAATACAAACATTCAGTACTTC
.,TRBJ1-4,TRBV5-4,.,CASSLEIANEKLFF,TGTGCCAGCAGCCTGGAGATAGCTAATGAAAAACTGTTTTTT
.,TRBJ1-2,TRBV6-5,few,CASSYTGLTGRGYTF,TGTGCCAGCAGTTACACAGGTTTGACTGGTAGGGGCTACACCTTC
.,TRBJ1-5,TRBV4-2,.,CASSQALEGARNQPQHF,TGTGCCAGCAGCCAAGCCTTGGAGGGTGCACGCAATCAGCCCCAGCATTTT
TRBD2,TRBJ2-1,TRBV27,.,CASSPGTRVRDTTYNEQFF,TGTGCCAGCAGTCCCGGGACTAGAGTACGGGACACCACCTACAATGAGCAGTTCTTC
.,TRBJ2-1,TRBV6-5,.,CASNRRDNTYNEQFF,TGTGCCAGCAACCGACGGGACAATACTTACAATGAGCAGTTCTTC
TRBD1,TRBJ1-1,TRBV7-2,.,CASSFGQGRNTEAFF,TGTGCCAGCAGCTTCGGACAGGGGCGAAATACTGAAGCTTTCTTT
TRBD1,TRBJ1-3,TRBV9,once,CASSRDSSGNTIYF,TGTGCCAGCAGCCGGGACAGCTCTGGAAACACCATATATTTT
.,TRBJ1-2,TRBV4-1,.,CASSQGSRGGARAGYTF,TGCGCCAGCAGCCAGGGGTCGAGAGGGGGGGCCAGGGCTGGCTACACCTTC
TRBD1,TRBJ1-1,TRBV7-9,once,CASSAGQGVTEAFF,TGTGCCAGCAGCGCGGGACAGGGGGTCACTGAAGCTTTCTTT
TRBD1,TRBJ1-5,TRBV6-6,.,CATKNMDRAANQPQHF,TGTGCCACCAAGAACATGGACAGGGCGGCGAATCAGCCCCAGCATTTT
.,TRBJ1-2,TRBV19,.,CASSMGRQNYGYTF,TGTGCCAGTAGTATGGGGCGCCAGAACTATGGCTACACCTTC
TRBD1,TRBJ2-2,TRBV24-1,once,CATSDPGQGTFTGELFF,TGTGCCACCAGTGATCCAGGACAGGGTACTTTCACCGGGGAGCTGTTTTTT
TRBD1,TRBJ1-5,TRBV30,.,CAWSEFDRGLDQPQHF,TGTGCCTGGAGTGAATTCGACAGGGGGCTTGATCAGCCCCAGCATTTT
TRBD1,TRBJ2-2,TRBV4-1,once,CASSQGGGYDGELFF,TGCGCCAGCAGCCAAGGAGGGGGCTATGACGGGGAGCTGTTTTTT
TRBD2,TRBJ2-1,TRBV7-3,.,CASSLDLAGEQFF,TGTGCCAGCAGCTTAGACCTAGCGGGTGAGCAGTTCTTC
.,TRBJ1-3,TRBV7-9,.,CASSRTDTIYF,TGTGCCAGCAGCCGTACGGACACCATATATTTT
.,TRBJ1-2,TRBV19,.,CASSPTGGRWGPLDYGYTF,TGTGCCAGTAGTCCAACCGGGGGGAGGTGGGGGCCCCTGGACTATGGCTACACCTTC
TRBD1,TRBJ1-2,TRBV4-3,.,CASSQERQGDGYTF,TGCGCCAGCAGCCAAGAGCGACAGGGGGATGGCTACACCTTC
TRBD1,TRBJ2-3,TRBV5-1,.,CASSSQGAPDTQYF,TGCGCCAGCAGCTCACAGGGGGCACCAGATACGCAGTATTTT
.,TRBJ2-1,TRBV7-2,.,CASSLTPLLSGTYYNEQFF,TGTGCCAGCAGCCTCACCCCTCTTTTGTCGGGGACTTATTACAATGAGCAGTTCTTC
TRBD2,TRBJ2-7,TRBV19,.,CASSIRLAGAFSYEQYF,TGTGCCAGTAGTATCAGGCTAGCGGGGGCCTTCTCCTACGAGCAGTACTTC
.,TRBJ1-6,TRBV21-1,.,CASSKKSGHRVSSYNSPLHF,TGTGCCAGCAGCAAAAAGTCAGGGCACAGGGTTAGCTCCTATAATTCACCCCTCCACTTT
TRBD2,TRBJ2-3,TRBV6-5,.,CASRLGLTTDTQYF,TGTGCCAGCAGATTGGGACTAACCACAGATACGCAGTATTTT
TRBD2,TRBJ2-1,TRBV19,.,CASSIAGGTYNEQFF,TGTGCCAGTAGTATAGCGGGAGGCACCTACAATGAGCAGTTCTTC
TRBD1,TRBJ1-1,TRBV15,.,CATSIPGQPTEAFF,TGTGCCACCAGCATTCCGGGACAGCCTACTGAAGCTTTCTTT
TRBD2,TRBJ2-4,TRBV6-5,.,CASNRGDIQYF,TGTGCCAGCAATCGGGGGGACATTCAGTACTTC
TRBD2,TRBJ2-1,TRBV9,once,CASSPTGLAGGNEQFF,TGTGCCAGCAGCCCCACGGGACTAGCGGGAGGCAATGAGCAGTTCTTC
.,TRBJ2-1,TRBV4-1,.,CASSQVPGQLSSYNEQFF,TGCGCCAGCAGCCAAGTCCCAGGCCAACTTAGCTCCTACAATGAGCAGTTCTTC
.,TRBJ2-7,TRBV18,.,CASSQQYEQYF,TGTGCCAGCTCACAGCAATACGAGCAGTACTTC
.,TRBJ2-7,TRBV7-9,.,CASSLFGSIQNEQYF,TGTGCCAGCAGCTTATTCGGGTCCATCCAGAACGAGCAGTACTTC
.,TRBJ2-5,TRBV7-9,.,CASSRSSQETQYF,TGTGCCAGCAGCAGGAGTTCCCAAGAGACCCAGTACTTC
TRBD1,TRBJ2-7,TRBV5-1,.,CASSLDPGTVYEQYF,TGCGCCAGCAGCTTGGACCCTGGGACAGTCTACGAGCAGTACTTC
.,TRBJ1-1,TRBV6-4,.,CASSPPPGGVRTEAFF,TGTGCCAGCAGTCCCCCCCCCGGGGGGGTGAGGACTGAAGCTTTCTTT
TRBD1,TRBJ2-7,TRBV5-1,.,CASSRDRDEQYF,TGCGCCAGCAGCCGGGACAGGGACGAGCAGTACTTC
TRBD1,TRBJ2-7,TRBV3-1/TRBV3-2,.,CASSQGRTGAYEQYF,TGTGCCAGCAGCCAAGGGCGGACAGGGGCCTACGAGCAGTACTTC
.,TRBJ1-1,TRBV7-8,.,CASRSTGEAFF,TGTGCCAGCAGAAGTACAGGGGAAGCTTTCTTT
.,TRBJ1-1,TRBV5-1,.,CASSSLPLGTNTEAFF,TGCGCCAGCAGCTCATTGCCACTAGGAACGAACACTGAAGCTTTCTTT
.,TRBJ1-1,TRBV18,.,CASSLDRFTEAFF,TGTGCCAGCTCACTGGACAGATTCACTGAAGCTTTCTTT
TRBD2,TRBJ2-2,TRBV2,.,CAPPRAGGGVDTGELFF,TGCGCCCCCCCCCGGGCCGGGGGGGGAGTGGACACCGGGGAGCTGTTTTTT
.,TRBJ2-1,TRBV5-4,medium-sized,CASSFDLATLFNEQFF,TGTGCCAGCAGCTTCGACCTAGCGACATTATTCAATGAGCAGTTCTTC
.,TRBJ1-6,TRBV4-1,.,CASSQDRANSPLHF,TGCGCCAGCAGCCAAGACAGGGCAAATTCACCCCTCCACTTT
TRBD2,TRBJ2-1,TRBV18,.,CASSPLSAGVGEQFF,TGTGCCAGCTCACCATTATCAGCGGGGGTCGGTGAGCAGTTCTTC
.,TRBJ2-7,TRBV5-1,.,CASSLDRSPYEQYF,TGCGCCAGCAGCTTAGACAGGAGTCCCTACGAGCAGTACTTC
.,TRBJ2-7,TRBV2,.,CASSDRVSYEQYF,TGTGCCAGCAGTGACAGGGTATCCTACGAGCAGTACTTC
TRBD1,TRBJ2-1,TRBV3-1/TRBV3-2,.,CASSLTGQGKQFF,TGTGCCAGCAGCCTCACTGGACAGGGGAAGCAGTTCTTC
.,TRBJ1-2,TRBV2,.,CASSGAGTHYGYTF,TGTGCCAGCAGTGGGGCAGGGACTCACTATGGCTACACCTTC
.,TRBJ2-7,TRBV6-1,once,CASSPADTASYEQYF,TGTGCCAGCAGTCCGGCAGACACCGCCTCCTACGAGCAGTACTTC
.,TRBJ1-4,TRBV28,few,CASSLDHGLGLPNANEKLFF,TGTGCCAGCAGTTTAGATCACGGGTTGGGTTTACCCAATGCTAATGAAAAACTGTTTTTT
TRBD2,TRBJ2-1,TRBV28,.,CASRLSLAGSRRSEQFF,TGTGCCAGCAGACTGTCACTAGCGGGATCCCGGAGGAGTGAGCAGTTCTTC
.,TRBJ1-5,TRBV28,.,CASSQGSWGNQPQHF,TGTGCCAGTAGTCAGGGGTCCTGGGGCAATCAGCCCCAGCATTTT
.,TRBJ2-5,TRBV5-1,.,CASSLAAGRSGETQYF,TGCGCCAGCAGCTTGGCTGCGGGTAGGAGCGGAGAGACCCAGTACTTC
TRBD2,TRBJ2-2,TRBV14,.,CASSQDRLAGSTGELFF,TGTGCCAGCAGCCAAGACCGCCTAGCGGGGTCGACCGGGGAGCTGTTTTTT
TRBD1,TRBJ1-2,TRBV19,.,CASSTGQGYGYTF,TGTGCCAGTAGTACCGGACAGGGGTATGGCTACACCTTC
TRBD2,TRBJ2-1,TRBV29-1,.,CSVAGTSGSNEQFF,TGCAGCGTTGCCGGGACTAGCGGGAGTAATGAGCAGTTCTTC